The 29 T cell receptor beta chains reported below all come from one sample, sequenced in a study of cytomegalovirus exposure and HLA in healthy donors. Both 60 Vbeta primers and 13 Jbeta primers went into the PCR. This table comes from immunoSEQ multiplex PCR, and its TCRdb copy is limited to in-frame clones, with some not included. In the table there are fewer than 120,000 clones, approximately 78% of which are singletons. The sequencing input was PBMCs. The receptors were gathered from a woman in her 30s in good health and CMV-seronegative.

This clone was counted once. The V gene is TRBV5-1, the J gene TRBJ1-1; 8 bases align to TRBD1. The CDR3 totals 16 residues. CDR1 is SGHRS, CDR2 YFSETQ, per germline. J gave up 0 bases and V 1 base, and 5 bases lay outside the gene matches. The CDR3 reads CASSLSTGGMNTEAFF. The CDR3 bases are TGCGCCAGCAGCTTGAGTACAGGGGGTATGAACACTGAAGCTTTCTTT.

This clone has a handful of counts. The genes are TRBV11-2 and TRBJ1-6; 8 bases match TRBD1. The CDR3 has 15 amino acids. V lost 0 bases and J lost 7; bases outside the gene matches: 2. CDR1 and CDR2 from the germline V gene are SGHAT and FQNNGV. The chain's CDR3 is CASSLDGQGNSPLHF. CDR3 nucleotides: TGTGCCAGCAGCTTAGATGGACAGGGAAATTCACCCCTCCACTTT.

The chain joins TRBV4-3 to TRBJ2-1; perhaps TRBD2 as D (6 bases). V dropped 1 base and J dropped 9 bases, with 19 bases sitting between them. The CDR3 has 16 amino acids. Germline V CDR1 and CDR2: LGHNA, YSLEER. The CDR3, as DNA: TGCGCCAGCAGCCAAGGGGACTTAACTACACAAGGTGAGCAGTTCTTC. Its protein is CASSQGDLTTQGEQFF.

The CDR3 DNA sequence: TGTGCCAGCAGTTCACAGACTAGCGGGAGGTTTACAGGGGCCTACGAGCAGTACTTC. Translating it yields CASSSQTSGRFTGAYEQYF. The V gene is TRBV28, the J gene TRBJ2-7, with 13 nucleotides matching TRBD2. The CDR3 totals 19 residues. V shed 4 bases, J shed 2 bases, and the junction held 14 bases outside the gene matches. Looked up from germline, CDR1 is MDHEN and CDR2 is SYDVKM.

This clone came up a few times. The chain combines TRBV4-2 with TRBJ2-1, with a possible D match to TRBD2 (5 bases). Germline loops: CDR1 LGHNA, CDR2 YNFKEQ. V gave up 1 base and J gave up 7 bases, with 14 bases separating them. The CDR3 contains 15 residues. The CDR3 DNA reads as TGTGCCAGCAGCCAAGTTGGTGAGGGTGGGAATGAGCAGTTCTTC. It translates to CASSQVGEGGNEQFF.

The count of this clone is one. V and J are TRBV5-1 and TRBJ2-1, with a weak D call TRBD2 (5 bases). With 5 bases removed from V and 0 bases from J, the gap between germline ends came to 9 bases. The germline gives CDR1 SGHRS, CDR2 YFSETQ. The CDR3 is 14 residues long. CDR3 coding DNA: TGCGCCAGCAGGTTCGGGAACTCCTACAATGAGCAGTTCTTC. Protein product: CASRFGNSYNEQFF.

The V gene is TRBV28, the J gene TRBJ2-3; the match to TRBD2 covers 13 bases. This CDR3 region has 15 residues. V shed 7 bases, J shed 2 bases, and the junction held 3 bases outside the gene matches. Germline values: CDR1 MDHEN, CDR2 SYDVKM. The CDR3: CASTGLAGHTDTQYF. The CDR3 nucleotides read TGTGCCAGCACGGGACTAGCGGGGCACACAGATACGCAGTATTTT.

The rearrangement uses TRBV10-3 and TRBJ1-2, with D possibly matching TRBD1 (5 bases). Germline CDR1 ENHRY, CDR2 SYGVKD. The CDR3 extends over 14 amino acids. Trimming took 4 bases from V and 7 from J, leaving 16 bases between them. The CDR3, as DNA: TGTGCCATCAGTGGGTCGCGCAGGGAAGTTGGCTACACCTTC. Translating gives CAISGSRREVGYTF.

The gene calls are TRBV30 and TRBJ2-4; 8 bases align to TRBD1. V was pared by 8 bases and J by 3 bases, with 3 bases of the junction left unmatched. CDR1 is GTSNPN and CDR2 is SVGIG in the germline V gene (reference sequence). There are 12 residues in the CDR3. The CDR3 spells CAGQGDKNIQYF. DNA for the CDR3: TGTGCCGGACAGGGAGACAAAAACATTCAGTACTTC. Complete variable domain (other parts from reference TRBV30 and TRBJ2-4): SQTIHQWPATLVQPVGSPLSLECTVEGTSNPNLYWYRQAAGRGLQLLFYSVGIGQISSEVPQNLSASRPQDRQFILSSKKLLLSDSGFYLCAGQGDKNIQYFGAGTRLSVL.

This clone was counted once. CDR3 nucleotides: TGTGCCAGCAGTCCACCGACAGGGAGGACTGAAGCTTTCTTT. Protein product: CASSPPTGRTEAFF. This rearrangement joins TRBV28 to TRBJ1-1; 7 positions agree with TRBD1. V was clipped by 5 bases and J by 5 bases; unmatched bases: 8. Germline-derived CDR1 and CDR2 are MDHEN and SYDVKM. The CDR3 spans 14 residues.

V usage is TRBV30 and J usage is TRBJ2-1; possibly TRBD2 for D (6 bases). V gave up 5 bases and J gave up 4 bases, with 21 bases separating them. CDR3 length: 16 residues. Germline CDR1 GTSNPN, CDR2 SVGIG (reference sequence). The CDR3 here is CAWSEELVADYNEQFF. CDR3 in DNA: TGTGCCTGGTCAGAAGAGTTGGTAGCGGATTACAATGAGCAGTTCTTC.

The gene calls are TRBV7-6 and TRBJ2-7; TRBD1 might be the D (6 bases). V was clipped by 5 bases and J by 3 bases, with 11 bases between them. CDR1 and CDR2 from the germline V gene are SGHVS and FNYEAQ. This CDR3 is 13 amino acids long. CDR3 coding DNA: TGTGCCAGCAGCCCCAGCAGGGGCTACGAGCAGTACTTC. It codes for CASSPSRGYEQYF.

This clone was counted only a few times. CDR3: CASSLAGTGVEQYF. The CDR3 coding sequence is TGTGCCAGCAGTTTAGCCGGGACAGGGGTCGAGCAGTACTTC. The chain combines TRBV28 with TRBJ2-7; TRBD1 matches 10 bases. CDR3 size: 14 residues. Germline V gene sequence: CDR1 MDHEN, CDR2 SYDVKM. Trimming took 2 bases from V and 6 from J; bases not matched to a gene: 4.

The J gene is TRBJ2-1, the V gene TRBV7-9; 9 bases fit TRBD1. The CDR3 extends over 14 amino acids. The junction had 14 bases not matched to a gene; V was cut back by 11 bases and J by 9 bases. Germline V CDR1 and CDR2: SEHNR, FQNEAQ (reference sequence). CDR3 DNA: TGTGCCGACAAGCAAACAGGGGGCGAAGGTGAGCAGTTCTTC. As protein: CADKQTGGEGEQFF. Full variable domain (missing parts from reference TRBV7-9 and TRBJ2-1): DTGVSQNPRHKITKRGQNVTFRCDPISEHNRLYWYRQTLGQGPEFLTYFQNEAQLEKSRLLSDRFSAERPKGSFSTLEIQRTEQGDSAMYLCADKQTGGEGEQFFGPGTRLTVL.

The V gene is TRBV30, the J gene TRBJ2-7; maybe TRBD2 (7 bases). Germline CDR1 GTSNPN, CDR2 SVGIG (reference sequence). The CDR3 is made up of 15 amino acids. The V end lost 0 bases, the J end lost 6 bases, and 18 bases lay between the germline ends. In nucleotides, the CDR3 is TGTGCCTGGAGTGTGGCCCTCGCGGGGGCAGGCGAGCAGTACTTC. It is translated as CAWSVALAGAGEQYF. Together with reference TRBV30 and TRBJ2-7, the CDR3 gives the full variable domain: SQTIHQWPATLVQPVGSPLSLECTVEGTSNPNLYWYRQAAGRGLQLLFYSVGIGQISSEVPQNLSASRPQDRQFILSSKKLLLSDSGFYLCAWSVALAGAGEQYFGPGTRLTVT.

For this clone: The sample carries other DNA sequences with the same CDR3. The gene calls are TRBV4-3 and TRBJ2-1, with TRBD2 as a possible D gene (6 bases). The CDR3 extends over 13 amino acids. CDR1 is LGHNA and CDR2 is YSLEER in the germline V gene. The germline V and J ends were trimmed by 0 bases and 12 bases, with 12 bases remaining between them. The CDR3: CASSQDLVGGQFF. CDR3 DNA sequence: TGCGCCAGCAGCCAAGATCTGGTGGGGGGGCAGTTCTTC.

The chain carries TRBV2 and TRBJ1-5; D is ambiguous. V dropped 10 bases and J dropped 1 base, with 14 bases sitting between them. Looked up from germline, CDR1 is SNHLY and CDR2 is FYNNEI. The CDR3 covers 14 residues. CDR3 region: CANSRGGSNQPQHF. CDR3 DNA sequence: TGTGCCAACAGCCGGGGAGGGAGCAATCAGCCCCAGCATTTT.

The rearrangement links TRBV7-2 to TRBJ2-5, with 12 nucleotides matching TRBD1. CDR3 length: 15 amino acids. J was trimmed by 6 bases and V by 4 bases; bases with no gene match: 6. Germline V gene data show CDR1 as SGHTA and CDR2 as FQGNSA. The CDR3 spells CASSSAGTGGKTQYF. CDR3 coding DNA: TGTGCCAGCAGCTCCGCCGGGACAGGGGGCAAGACCCAGTACTTC.

The V call is TRBV7-2, the J call TRBJ2-6, with 7 bases identical to TRBD1. The V segment lost 8 bases and the J segment 0 bases; nucleotides outside the gene matches: 13. Germline assignment: CDR1 SGHTA and CDR2 FQGNSA. CDR3 length: 18 residues. The CDR3 loop is CASPYFQGDFSGANVLTF. CDR3 DNA: TGTGCCAGCCCCTACTTCCAGGGGGATTTCTCTGGGGCCAACGTCCTGACTTTC.

The chain combines TRBV2 with TRBJ2-1; 8 bases match TRBD2. Trimming at V came to 6 bases and at J to 4 bases, leaving 11 bases not matched to a gene. From germline, CDR1 is SNHLY and CDR2 FYNNEI. This CDR3 comprises 16 residues. CDR3 sequence (DNA): TGTGCCAGCAGGCACCTAAGCGGGGGCGTTTACAATGAGCAGTTCTTC. Translation: CASRHLSGGVYNEQFF. Supplemented by reference TRBV2 and TRBJ2-1, the full variable domain reads EPEVTQTPSHQVTQMGQEVILRCVPISNHLYFYWYRQILGQKVEFLVSFYNNEISEKSEIFDDQFSVERPDGSNFTLKIRSTKLEDSAMYFCASRHLSGGVYNEQFFGPGTRLTVL.

The V call is TRBV19, the J call TRBJ1-5; unclear D gene. CDR1 is LNHDA and CDR2 is SQIVND in the germline V gene (reference sequence). V shed 5 bases and J shed 0 bases, with 8 bases lying between them. CDR3 length: 14 amino acids. The CDR3 region is CASSLTASNQPQHF. The CDR3 DNA reads as TGTGCCAGTAGTTTAACAGCTAGCAATCAGCCCCAGCATTTT.

V is TRBV5-1 and J is TRBJ1-1; TRBD1 agrees at 8 bases. The ends lost 2 bases at V and 6 bases at J; junction bases unmatched: 3. This CDR3 has 13 amino acids. Germline CDR1 is SGHRS and CDR2 is YFSETQ. CDR3 coding DNA: TGCGCCAGCAGCTTCCAGGACAGGGCTGAAGCTTTCTTT. Its protein product is CASSFQDRAEAFF.

This clone was observed a handful of times. The chain joins TRBV11-2 to TRBJ1-1; D gene unclear. This CDR3 contains 13 residues. Germline values: CDR1 SGHAT, CDR2 FQNNGV. The V gene lost 5 bases and the J gene lost 8 bases, with 15 bases spanning the gap. The CDR3 loop reads CASSRLTKPEAFF. The DNA for the CDR3 is TGTGCCAGCAGCCGCTTAACTAAGCCCGAAGCTTTCTTT.

The chain carries TRBV6-5 and TRBJ1-2; perhaps TRBD1 as D (5 bases). Looked up from germline, CDR1 is MNHEY and CDR2 is SVGAGI. The CDR3 covers 14 residues. Trimming took 7 bases from V and 4 from J, leaving 16 bases between them. The chain's CDR3 is CASTRAGRTYGYTF. The CDR3 DNA follows: TGTGCCAGCACTCGGGCAGGGCGCACCTATGGCTACACCTTC.

This clone was observed a handful of times. The chain recombines TRBV5-1 with TRBJ1-2; 7 bases match TRBD1. J gave up 9 bases and V 0 bases, and 8 bases lay outside the gene matches. Germline loops: CDR1 SGHRS, CDR2 YFSETQ. The CDR3 runs 14 residues. Here the CDR3 reads CASSLAETGQSYTF. The CDR3 coding sequence is TGCGCCAGCAGCTTGGCCGAGACAGGGCAGAGCTACACCTTC.

The rearrangement links TRBV4-1 to TRBJ1-3; tentatively, D is TRBD1 (6 bases). The germline V gene has CDR1 MGHRA and CDR2 YSYEKL. Trimming pared 3 bases from V and 0 bases from J, leaving 18 bases between. This CDR3 region has 18 residues. The CDR3: CASSQPLIDRTSGNTIYF. CDR3 DNA sequence: TGCGCCAGCAGCCAGCCACTCATTGACAGGACCTCTGGAAACACCATATATTTT.

This chain links TRBV11-2 with TRBJ2-7; D remains ambiguous. The CDR3 spans 14 residues. CDR1 SGHAT and CDR2 FQNNGV come from the germline V gene. Trimming stripped 8 bases from V and 1 base from J, with 15 bases between. The CDR3: CASLEAAISYEQYF. The CDR3, as DNA: TGTGCCAGCCTCGAGGCAGCTATTTCCTACGAGCAGTACTTC.

The chain combines TRBV30 with TRBJ1-2; possibly TRBD1 for D (6 bases). Germline-derived CDR1 and CDR2 are GTSNPN and SVGIG (reference sequence). CDR3 length equals 12 residues. Trimming pared 2 bases from V and 4 bases from J, leaving 8 bases between. The CDR3 loop is CAWSQGPYGYTF. The CDR3 bases are TGTGCCTGGAGTCAGGGGCCCTATGGCTACACCTTC.

This clone was recorded a few times. This rearrangement joins TRBV5-1 to TRBJ1-1, with 8 positions matching TRBD1. CDR1 and CDR2 from the germline V gene are SGHRS and YFSETQ. The CDR3 is 14 amino acids. V lost 4 bases and J lost 1; bases outside the gene matches: 3. DNA for the CDR3: TGCGCCAGCAGCGCCGGGACAGGGAACACTGAAGCTTTCTTT. Its protein is CASSAGTGNTEAFF.